The 4 T cell receptor beta chains given below trace back to one sample, sequenced in a study of early T cells in non-severe SARS-CoV-2 infection (dated by TCRdb to the early 2020s). Library creation used 5' RACE. Sequencing took place on a NextSeq 500. The public reads were reanalyzed by TCRdb: fastp trimming at Q25, MiXCR alignment, in-frame beta chains only. Rows merge per CDR3 protein into single entries with the most common DNA and genes. The sample table shows fewer than 90,000 distinct CDR3 sequences, and 11% to 15% are seen once. The ten largest clonotypes hold 10% to 11% of the sample. The sample consisted of whole blood. These TCRs come from an adult who was a healthcare worker with PCR-confirmed SARS-CoV-2 infection or an uninfected control (not recorded which).

The J gene is TRBJ1-1, the V gene TRBV14, with TRBD1 as a possible D gene (6 bases). CDR3 size: 14 residues. The germline gives CDR1 SGHDN, CDR2 FVKESK. Trimming took off 2 bases at V and 5 bases at J, with 12 bases between the two ends. Here the CDR3 DNA reads TGTGCCAGCAGCCAACTAAACAGGGAGACTGAAGCTTTCTTT. Protein: CASSQLNRETEAFF.

This clonotype showed up many times. The chain is built from TRBV7-8 and TRBJ1-2; 8 positions agree with TRBD1. The V segment lost 1 base and the J segment 4 bases; nucleotides outside the gene matches: 5. This CDR3 spans 15 amino acids. Germline V CDR1 and CDR2: SGHVS, FQNEAQ. CDR3 nucleotide sequence: TGTGCCAGCAGCTTAGGACAGGGGTTTCCCTATGGCTACACCTTC. Protein product: CASSLGQGFPYGYTF.

The rearrangement joins TRBV11-2 to TRBJ2-2; D possibly corresponds to TRBD2 (6 bases). This CDR3 has 14 amino acids. Trimming cost V 5 bases and J 6 bases, with 13 bases left between them. Germline CDR1 SGHAT, CDR2 FQNNGV. CDR3 sequence (DNA): TGTGCCAGCAGCGGAGGGCTAGCACCCGGGGAGCTGTTTTTT. It codes for CASSGGLAPGELFF. The full variable domain, with the rest looked up from reference TRBV11-2 and TRBJ2-2, is EAGVAQSPRYKIIEKRQSVAFWCNPISGHATLYWYQQILGQGPKLLIQFQNNGVVDDSQLPKDRFSAERLKGVDSTLKIQPAKLEDSAVYLCASSGGLAPGELFFGEGSRLTVL.

This clonotype was counted a few times. The rearrangement uses TRBV5-1 and TRBJ2-7, with 7 bases matching TRBD1. Germline lookup yields CDR1 SGHRS and CDR2 YFSETQ. Trimming took 0 bases from V and 5 from J; bases not matched to a gene: 8. The CDR3 totals 15 residues. The CDR3 region has the DNA TGCGCCAGCAGCTTGGGCACTACTGACAGGGACGAGCAGTACTTC. Protein: CASSLGTTDRDEQYF.